This record concerns one T cell receptor beta chain sequence. This clone's antigen is unknown. Base qualities are not provided; no much larger clone lies one nucleotide away. Every donor was a healthy Caucasian. Three pairs of female monozygotic twins, all aged roughly 18 to 29 years, made up the twin cohort. Peripheral blood mononuclear cells were used as the source from which RNA for TCR libraries was isolated. Including the terminal cysteine and phenylalanine, the CDR3 comprises 13 residues. Just the 39-base CDR3 DNA is kept, in frame starting at base 1. V sheds 1 base and J sheds 5 bases, leaving 8 bases between their ends. The germline V gene gives CDR1 as MNHEY and CDR2 as SVGAGI. Libraries were constructed by 5' RACE. Sequenced using an Illumina HiSeq 2000. A universal primer binding site was introduced by template switching, and a unique molecular identifier was present in the final cDNA, enabling accurate counting of TCR cDNA molecules. Specific primers in the conserved constant-segment region were used to synthesize first-strand cDNA for TCR alpha and beta chains. Each cDNA library was double barcoded, with a SMART-Mk sample barcode plus Illumina barcodes, to control for contamination. TruSeq adapter sequences and Illumina sample barcodes were added in two successive PCR steps. The TCR alpha and beta cDNA libraries were sequenced on the Illumina HiSeq platform using custom primers. Turning to the authors' computational methods: Raw reads were processed with MiGEC to extract unique molecular identifiers, and MiXCR was used to determine CDR3 positions. Recombination models were inferred per individual with the repgenHMM and IGoR tools using an EM algorithm. The analysis of shared clonotypes was done with the tcR package in R, with sharing normalized by the product of cloneset sizes. To study raw recombination free of thymic and clonal selection effects, out-of-frame nonproductive sequences were analyzed. The public reads were reprocessed in TCRdb via fastp at Q25 and MiXCR, keeping in-frame beta chains. Identical CDR3 protein sequences are pooled into one entry, listed with their most common genes and DNA. The V and J calls and clone size come from TCRdb's table, not from the authors' own analysis. The sample table holds roughly 630,000 distinct CDR3 sequences, of which around 7.4% were seen once. 1.5% to 2% of the sample comes from the top ten.

This sample was taken from a study of identical twins (dated by TCRdb to about 2016). Notes on the research overall: To test whether fetal clonotypes persist, the study used deep sequencing on TCR alpha and beta repertoires from monozygotic twins, unrelated adults of various ages, and cord blood. Replicate twin experiments were performed at different times using different library preparation protocols to rule out contamination.

Broader findings and caveats from the paper: Excess twin sharing in beta out-of-frame sequences was weaker because fewer shared sequences lowered the signal-to-noise ratio. Recombination models systematically underestimated out-of-frame TCR alpha sharing in monozygotic twins but agreed with sharing between unrelated individuals. Invariant T cells such as MAIT and iNKT could partly confound zero-insertion analyses, although diverse VJ usage argued against such confounding for most clonotypes. Because the same donors could not be followed over many years, the conclusions relied on cross-sectional statistical analysis. Fewer insertions were carried by abundant cord blood beta clonotypes, a similar but weaker trend appeared in young adult naive repertoires, and no such trend appeared in memory repertoires. Out-of-frame TCR alpha sequences shared between twins showed an excess of low generation-probability sequences compared with coincidental sharing between unrelated individuals.

A further study also used this sample, focusing on yellow fever vaccine responses in identical twins. According to the second study: According to the authors, in identical twins the way T cells responded to vaccination appeared partly convergent and partly personalized. The study precisely tracked vaccine-responding T cell clones in identical twins.

The sequence was collected from a woman aged 18-29 years in good health. The rearranged segments are TRBV6-5 and TRBJ1-1; TRBD1 might be the D gene, on 5 matching bases. Sequenced sample: PBMCs. For the CDR3, the sequence is CASSYWDRTEAFF. The sequenced DNA is TGTGCCAGCAGTTACTGGGACCGGACTGAAGCTTTCTTT.